These T cell receptor beta chains were read from a single sample in a study of T cell changes during pregnancy in multiple sclerosis. Libraries were prepared by immunoSEQ multiplex PCR; TCRdb keeps only in-frame clonotypes and omits some of them. The sample has 78,000 or so clones, around 90% seen once. The sample was CD4+ T cells from peripheral blood mononuclear cells, taken before pregnancy. These receptors all come from a female donor with multiple sclerosis, enrolled in a pregnancy study. Each CDR3 is given with its conserved first and last residue. D genes are given only for firm matches. Clone size is stated in some rows and not others, as once, few, many or a class when expanded.

abundance | j_gene | v_gene | d_gene | CDR3aa | CDR3nt
- | TRBJ1-2 | TRBV5-8 | - | CASSFDGSSKGYTF | TGTGCCAGCAGCTTCGACGGGTCCTCTAAGGGCTACACCTTC
- | TRBJ2-7 | TRBV10-3 | TRBD1 | CAISGPTGGHPEQYF | TGTGCCATCAGTGGGCCGACAGGGGGACATCCCGAGCAGTACTTC
- | TRBJ1-4 | TRBV30 | TRBD1 | CAWSVLGVRAGGRKLFF | TGTGCCTGGAGTGTACTCGGGGTCAGGGCAGGGGGTCGAAAACTGTTTTTT
- | TRBJ1-1 | TRBV6-1 | - | CASSASHMNTEAFF | TGCGCCAGCAGTGCTTCACACATGAACACTGAAGCTTTCTTT
- | TRBJ1-1 | TRBV15 | - | CATSRDQGTRTGYAFF | TGTGCCACCAGCAGAGATCAAGGGACACGGACTGGATACGCTTTCTTT
once | TRBJ2-1 | TRBV29-1 | TRBD2 | CSVEEGSGRGYEQFF | TGCAGCGTTGAAGAAGGTAGCGGGAGAGGCTATGAGCAGTTCTTC
- | TRBJ2-3 | TRBV13 | TRBD1 | CASSFTGGLDTQYF | TGTGCCAGCAGCTTTACAGGGGGCTTAGATACGCAGTATTTT
- | TRBJ2-1 | TRBV9 | TRBD2 | CASSVGRTSGIDEQFF | TGTGCCAGCAGCGTAGGGAGGACTAGCGGGATTGATGAGCAGTTCTTC
- | TRBJ2-5 | TRBV7-9 | - | CASRLLEIRETQYF | TGTGCCAGCAGGCTCCTTGAGATTCGAGAGACCCAGTACTTC
- | TRBJ1-4 | TRBV27 | TRBD1 | CASSFSGQGITNEKLFF | TGTGCCAGCAGTTTCTCCGGACAGGGCATAACTAATGAAAAACTGTTTTTT
- | TRBJ1-3 | TRBV11-2 | - | CASSLGYPGNTIYF | TGTGCCAGCAGCTTAGGTTATCCTGGAAACACCATATATTTT
once | TRBJ1-2 | TRBV6-6 | TRBD1 | CASSFRQGAFLYGYTF | TGTGCCAGCAGTTTCCGACAGGGGGCCTTCCTCTATGGCTACACCTTC
- | TRBJ1-5 | TRBV5-6 | - | CASSSFNQPQHF | TGTGCCAGCAGCTCATTCAATCAGCCCCAGCATTTT
- | TRBJ1-2 | TRBV29-1 | - | CSGGHTGTYGYTF | TGCAGCGGGGGACACACGGGGACCTATGGCTACACCTTC
- | TRBJ2-2 | TRBV7-7 | TRBD2 | CASSSRLAGGPVIDTGELFF | TGTGCTAGCAGCTCCCGACTAGCGGGAGGCCCCGTGATCGACACCGGGGAGCTGTTTTTT
- | TRBJ2-1 | TRBV5-1 | TRBD2 | CASSWGTSGNSYNEQFF | TGCGCCAGCAGCTGGGGGACTAGCGGAAACTCCTACAATGAGCAGTTCTTC
- | TRBJ1-3 | TRBV7-6 | - | CASSSHRVSGNTIYF | TGTGCCAGCAGCTCCCACAGGGTCTCTGGAAACACCATATATTTT